This T cell receptor beta chain comes out of a study of CD8 T cells in ankylosing spondylitis (dated by TCRdb to the late 2010s). Regarding the complete study: The study profiled T cell receptor beta repertoires in healthy donors and ankylosing spondylitis patients to find disease-linked TCR variants. The full study cohort was made up of 25 ankylosing spondylitis patients and 108 healthy donors. Peripheral blood samples were taken, and synovial fluid was additionally collected from ankylosing spondylitis patients. What the research found in general, with its limitations: Some of the motif variants had been reported before in the synovial fluid and blood of reactive arthritis patients, a finding that suggests common disease-initiation mechanisms. According to the report, matched synovial fluid samples from ankylosing spondylitis patients were significantly enriched for the disease-linked clones. The disease-linked clones had a CD8+ phenotype and were found at relatively low frequencies in peripheral blood. Blood from ankylosing spondylitis patients appeared to be characterized by a TCR beta motif made up of several highly homologous amino acid variants.

For this clonotype: What this receptor recognizes is not known. The input lacks base qualities; no much larger clone sits a single base away.

Data came from an Illumina HiSeq 2500. Quantitative 5'-RACE with molecular barcodes was the method used to prepare the TCR beta libraries. Under the source paper's analysis protocol: Disease-linked TCR variants were identified with a new computational method built on a probabilistic model of VDJ rearrangement. TCRdb reworked the public reads: Q25 trimming with fastp, MiXCR clone assembly, productive beta chains retained. Identical CDR3 protein sequences are pooled into one entry, listed with their most common genes and DNA. It is TCRdb's table, rather than the study itself, that gives the V and J calls and clone size. The sample yields about 220,000 distinct CDR3 sequences; approximately 7.3% were counted once. The ten largest make up around 14% of the sample. CDR1 and CDR2 were assigned from the germline V gene as MNHEY and SVGEGT. The CDR3 covers 16 residues, taking in both the cysteine and the phenylalanine. Of the read, only the CDR3 DNA is kept; its 48 bases are in frame from base 1. The V and J ends are trimmed by 1 base and 2 bases, leaving 14 bases between them.

Sequenced input: blood, either unsorted or a sorted T cell fraction (not recorded which). Recombination joined TRBV6-2 or TRBV6-3 with TRBJ2-5, with the D segment identity uncertain. The TCR originated in a male donor with ankylosing spondylitis. For the CDR3, the sequence is CASSYLPRHGQETQYF. The nucleotide sequence is TGTGCCAGCAGTTACTTGCCCAGGCATGGACAAGAGACCCAGTACTTC.